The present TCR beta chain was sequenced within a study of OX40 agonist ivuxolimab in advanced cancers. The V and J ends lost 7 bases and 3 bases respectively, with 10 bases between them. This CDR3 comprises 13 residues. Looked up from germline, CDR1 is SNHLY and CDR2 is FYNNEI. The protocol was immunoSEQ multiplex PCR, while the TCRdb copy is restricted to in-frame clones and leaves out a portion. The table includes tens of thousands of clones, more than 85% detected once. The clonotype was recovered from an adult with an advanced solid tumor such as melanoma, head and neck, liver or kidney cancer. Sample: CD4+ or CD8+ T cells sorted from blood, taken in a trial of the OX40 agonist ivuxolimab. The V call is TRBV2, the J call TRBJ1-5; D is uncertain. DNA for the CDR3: TGTGCCAGCACCGAGGGCATCAATCAGCCCCAGCATTTT. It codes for CASTEGINQPQHF. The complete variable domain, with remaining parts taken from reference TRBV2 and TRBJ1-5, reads EPEVTQTPSHQVTQMGQEVILRCVPISNHLYFYWYRQILGQKVEFLVSFYNNEISEKSEIFDDQFSVERPDGSNFTLKIRSTKLEDSAMYFCASTEGINQPQHFGDGTRLSIL.